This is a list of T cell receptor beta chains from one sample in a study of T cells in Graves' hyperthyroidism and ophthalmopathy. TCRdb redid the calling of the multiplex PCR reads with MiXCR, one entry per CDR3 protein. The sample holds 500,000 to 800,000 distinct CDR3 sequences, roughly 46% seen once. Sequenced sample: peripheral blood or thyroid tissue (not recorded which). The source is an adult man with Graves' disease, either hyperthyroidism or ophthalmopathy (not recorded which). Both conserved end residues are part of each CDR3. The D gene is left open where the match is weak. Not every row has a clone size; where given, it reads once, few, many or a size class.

CDR3 DNA: TGTGCCAGCAGCGGGACAGCTGTTTATAGCAATCAGCCCCAGCATTTT; CDR3 protein: CASSGTAVYSNQPQHF; V gene: TRBV7-2; J gene: TRBJ1-5; clone size: -; D gene: TRBD1
CDR3 DNA: TGCAGTGCTAAGGGCGAATCCTACGAGCAGTACTTC; CDR3 protein: CSAKGESYEQYF; V gene: TRBV20-1; J gene: TRBJ2-7; clone size: few; D gene: -
CDR3 DNA: TGTGCCAGCAGCCCGGATTCGGGGGTCCGTCAGCCCCAGCATTTT; CDR3 protein: CASSPDSGVRQPQHF; V gene: TRBV4-2; J gene: TRBJ1-5; clone size: few; D gene: -
CDR3 DNA: TGTGCCACCAGCAGAGATACGGGGCCGAATTCACCCCTCCACTTT; CDR3 protein: CATSRDTGPNSPLHF; V gene: TRBV15; J gene: TRBJ1-6; clone size: few; D gene: -
CDR3 DNA: TGTGCCAGCAGCGTAGGGGGCAGTTACCAAGAGACCCAGTACTTC; CDR3 protein: CASSVGGSYQETQYF; V gene: TRBV9; J gene: TRBJ2-5; clone size: few; D gene: -
CDR3 DNA: TGTGCCAGCAGCTTAAAGGCGGGGGAAGTGGAGACCCAGTACTTC; CDR3 protein: CASSLKAGEVETQYF; V gene: TRBV7-2; J gene: TRBJ2-5; clone size: many; D gene: TRBD2
CDR3 DNA: TGTGCCAGCAGCTTATGGGCAGCAGAGACCCAGTACTTC; CDR3 protein: CASSLWAAETQYF; V gene: TRBV7-2; J gene: TRBJ2-5; clone size: few; D gene: -
CDR3 DNA: TGTGCCAGTAGTATGGACGTAGGTATGAACACTGAAGCTTTCTTT; CDR3 protein: CASSMDVGMNTEAFF; V gene: TRBV19; J gene: TRBJ1-1; clone size: many; D gene: -
CDR3 DNA: TGTGCCAGCAGCTTAGAAGACCCCAGCTACTCTGGAAACACCATATATTTT; CDR3 protein: CASSLEDPSYSGNTIYF; V gene: TRBV7-8; J gene: TRBJ1-3; clone size: -; D gene: -
CDR3 DNA: TGTGCCAGCAGCCCTCCGGACGGGCTCTCTGGGGCCAACGTCCTGACTTTC; CDR3 protein: CASSPPDGLSGANVLTF; V gene: TRBV2; J gene: TRBJ2-6; clone size: -; D gene: -
CDR3 DNA: TGCAGCGTCCGTGGGCCATATGGCTACACCTTC; CDR3 protein: CSVRGPYGYTF; V gene: TRBV29-1; J gene: TRBJ1-2; clone size: few; D gene: -
CDR3 DNA: TGCAGTGCTATACGTGCAGGGACAGGAAATACTGAAGCTTTCTTT; CDR3 protein: CSAIRAGTGNTEAFF; V gene: TRBV20-1; J gene: TRBJ1-1; clone size: -; D gene: TRBD1
CDR3 DNA: TGTGCCAGCAGTGCCCCCTATGGCTACACCTTC; CDR3 protein: CASSAPYGYTF; V gene: TRBV28; J gene: TRBJ1-2; clone size: -; D gene: -
CDR3 DNA: TGTGCCAGCAAAAATAGCAATCAGCCCCAGCATTTT; CDR3 protein: CASKNSNQPQHF; V gene: TRBV10-3; J gene: TRBJ1-5; clone size: -; D gene: -
CDR3 DNA: TGCGCCAGCACTATCAATGGGGGGGGTGACACTGAAGCTTTCTTT; CDR3 protein: CASTINGGGDTEAFF; V gene: TRBV4-1; J gene: TRBJ1-1; clone size: -; D gene: -
CDR3 DNA: TGTGCCGGACCCCAAGAGATGGGGTTGGCCTACGAGCAGTACTTC; CDR3 protein: CAGPQEMGLAYEQYF; V gene: TRBV19; J gene: TRBJ2-7; clone size: few; D gene: -
CDR3 DNA: TGTGCCAGCAGCGATACACAGGGGACTAACTATGGCTGCACCTTC; CDR3 protein: CASSDTQGTNYGCTF; V gene: TRBV7-4; J gene: TRBJ1-2; clone size: -; D gene: TRBD1
CDR3 DNA: TGTGCCAGTAGTATTGGGGAGTTGAACACTGAAGCTTTCTTT; CDR3 protein: CASSIGELNTEAFF; V gene: TRBV19; J gene: TRBJ1-1; clone size: many; D gene: -
CDR3 DNA: TGTGCCAGCAGCTCCCGAGAGGTGGCTTTCTTT; CDR3 protein: CASSSREVAFF; V gene: TRBV7-9; J gene: TRBJ1-1; clone size: -; D gene: -
CDR3 DNA: TGTGCCATCACCGGGACGGCAGATTCACCCCTCCACTTT; CDR3 protein: CAITGTADSPLHF; V gene: TRBV10-3; J gene: TRBJ1-6; clone size: -; D gene: -
CDR3 DNA: TGTGCCATCAGCCTGGACCGAACCCTGTTTTTT; CDR3 protein: CAISLDRTLFF; V gene: TRBV10-3; J gene: TRBJ2-2; clone size: -; D gene: -
CDR3 DNA: TGTGCCAGCAGTGTACCGGGACAGGGTTCTAATGAAAAACTGTTTTTT; CDR3 protein: CASSVPGQGSNEKLFF; V gene: TRBV6-5; J gene: TRBJ1-4; clone size: -; D gene: TRBD1
CDR3 DNA: TGTGCCAGCAGGGAACAGACAGTGGGCAATCAGCCCCAGCATTTT; CDR3 protein: CASREQTVGNQPQHF; V gene: TRBV2; J gene: TRBJ1-5; clone size: few; D gene: -
CDR3 DNA: TGTGCCAGCAGAGATGGCTTCACAGGGCGAGATTCACCCCTCCACTTT; CDR3 protein: CASRDGFTGRDSPLHF; V gene: TRBV6-5; J gene: TRBJ1-6; clone size: -; D gene: -
CDR3 DNA: TGTGCCAGCAGGATTAGGACAGGTACCCAAGAGACCCAGTACTTC; CDR3 protein: CASRIRTGTQETQYF; V gene: TRBV2; J gene: TRBJ2-5; clone size: many; D gene: TRBD1
CDR3 DNA: TGTGCCAGCAGCTCCCGGGACAGAGGGTCGGCCGAGCAGTACTTC; CDR3 protein: CASSSRDRGSAEQYF; V gene: TRBV7-9; J gene: TRBJ2-7; clone size: -; D gene: TRBD1
CDR3 DNA: TGTGCCAGCAGGGGGGCGGGGAATCAGCCCCAGCATTTT; CDR3 protein: CASRGAGNQPQHF; V gene: TRBV25-1; J gene: TRBJ1-5; clone size: many; D gene: -